The T cell receptor (beta chain) described here comes from a study of T cell responses to AZD1222 COVID-19 vaccine. Study-wide results and limits: Reportedly, nearly half the spike-specific TCRs target unmutated variant regions. Dominant at 160-218 and 743-854, vaccine-associated CD4 TCRs also spanned spike. Donors were chiefly white British, with a greater number of females, and clonal diversity was perhaps underestimated. Researchers took repertoire samples only after the peak T cell response had come.

Concerning this clone itself: The antigen is not known.

Germline V CDR1 and CDR2: LGHDT, YNNKEL (reference sequence). The CDR3 length is 15 residues. The V end was cut by 1 base, the J end by 4 bases, with 13 bases between. Here immunoSEQ multiplex PCR was the method, and the copy in TCRdb shows in-frame clones only, minus some. The sample includes hundreds of thousands of clones, 93% of them seen just once. The chain couples TRBV3-1 (or the pseudogene TRBV3-2) to TRBJ1-1; TRBD1 might be the D (5 bases). This receptor was taken from an adult in good health. The sequencing used peripheral blood, collected on day 0 of MenACWY control vaccination. DNA of the CDR3: TGTGCCAGCAGCCAAGGTCCAGGGTCCGGCACTGAAGCTTTCTTT. It translates to CASSQGPGSGTEAFF.